The 13 T cell receptor beta chains in this list originate from one sample, sequenced in a study of T cells in Graves' hyperthyroidism and ophthalmopathy. The TCR beta CDR3 regions underwent amplification using RNA transcripts as the source. Primed by the HTBI set, a first-round RT-PCR was run on the TCR CDR3. One entry per CDR3 protein results from TCRdb running MiXCR on the multiplex PCR reads. The sample includes 530,000 or so distinct CDR3 sequences, 35% to 55% of them seen just once. The sequenced sample consisted of peripheral blood or thyroid tissue (not recorded which). The receptors shown here come from a woman between 18 and 29 years old with Graves' hyperthyroidism.

This clonotype was recorded at least ten times. The J gene is TRBJ2-2, the V gene TRBV18; D call uncertain. The germline CDR1 and CDR2 sequences are KGHSH and LQKENI. Trimming shortened V by 2 bases and J by 6 bases, and 4 bases separated the two germline ends. This CDR3 spans 12 amino acids. DNA of the CDR3: TGTGCCAGCTCACCATTTCCCGGGGAGCTGTTTTTT. It yields the protein CASSPFPGELFF.

This clonotype was detected ten times or more. The V gene is TRBV10-3, the J gene TRBJ2-5, with 14 positions matching TRBD2. The CDR3 loop spans 14 amino acids. Germline CDR1 reads ENHRY; CDR2 reads SYGVKD. The V gene end was trimmed by 7 bases and the J gene end by 3 bases; junction bases not matched to a gene: 1. CDR3: CAIKGLAGEETQYF. CDR3 nucleotide sequence: TGTGCCATCAAGGGACTAGCGGGAGAAGAGACCCAGTACTTC.

The CDR3 nucleotides read TGCAGCCAAGATGTCGGTAACTATGGCTACACCTTC. Translated, it gives CSQDVGNYGYTF. The rearrangement links TRBV29-1 to TRBJ1-2, with D uncertain. The CDR3 is 12 amino acids. V was trimmed by 8 bases and J by 1 base, leaving 11 bases between them. Germline V gives CDR1 SQVTM, CDR2 ANQGSEA. Supplemented by reference TRBV29-1 and TRBJ1-2, the full variable domain reads SAVISQKPSRDICQRGTSLTIQCQVDSQVTMMFWYRQQPGQSLTLIATANQGSEATYESGFVIDKFPISRPNLTFSTLTVSNMSPEDSSIYLCSQDVGNYGYTFGSGTRLTVV.

The chain links TRBV7-9 to TRBJ1-6; TRBD1 might be the D (5 bases). Trimming left V 3 bases short and J 9 bases short, with 9 bases between. The germline V gene has CDR1 SEHNR and CDR2 FQNEAQ (reference sequence). This CDR3 spans 13 amino acids. The CDR3 spells CASSLRGTSPLHF. CDR3 DNA sequence: TGTGCCAGCAGCTTGCGGGGCACTTCACCCCTCCACTTT.

V and J are TRBV12-3 or TRBV12-4 and TRBJ1-5; D unclear. Trimming took off 5 bases at V and 9 bases at J, with 8 bases between the two ends. The length of the CDR3 is 11 residues. CDR3 DNA: TGTGCCAGCAGTGCCCGGGGGCCCCAGCATTTT. It codes for CASSARGPQHF.

The chain joins TRBV7-3 to TRBJ1-1; D perhaps matches TRBD1 (5 bases). V lost 5 bases and J 4 bases, leaving 11 bases between the germline ends. This CDR3 has 13 amino acids. Germline assignment: CDR1 SGHTA and CDR2 FQGTGA. The DNA of the CDR3 is TGTGCCAGCAGCCGGGGCCTAACCACTGAAGCTTTCTTT. It specifies CASSRGLTTEAFF.

Many counts were recorded for this clonotype. The rearrangement links TRBV12-3 or TRBV12-4 to TRBJ1-1; D call uncertain. The CDR3 is 17 residues long. Trimming stripped 3 bases from V and 0 bases from J, with 17 bases between. The CDR3 DNA sequence: TGTGCCAGCAGTTTCACCCCAGGTAGCCACATGAACACTGAAGCTTTCTTT. Protein: CASSFTPGSHMNTEAFF.

The chain recombines TRBV29-1 with TRBJ2-7; a possible D gene is TRBD1 (5 bases). CDR1 is SQVTM, CDR2 ANQGSEA, per germline. V lost 8 bases, J lost 3 bases, and 17 bases lay in between. CDR3 size: 13 residues. This CDR3 is CSSSVFRGYEQYF. The DNA for the CDR3 is TGCAGCAGTTCCGTTTTTAGGGGCTACGAGCAGTACTTC.

This clonotype has only a few counts. The chain uses TRBV20-1 and TRBJ1-2, with D possibly being TRBD1 (5 bases). The CDR3 extends over 10 amino acids. V was cut by 1 base and J by 8 bases, with 5 bases left in between. The germline V gene has CDR1 DFQATT and CDR2 SNEGSKA (reference sequence). The CDR3, as DNA: TGCAGTGCTAGAGGGGGGGGCTACACCTTC. Protein: CSARGGGYTF.

The chain uses TRBV5-1 and TRBJ2-3, with 7 bases lining up with TRBD2. In germline, CDR1 is SGHRS, CDR2 YFSETQ. The CDR3 runs 15 residues. Trimming removed 4 bases from V and 4 bases from J; junction bases left unmatched: 9. The CDR3 loop reads CASSDRGGSSDTQYF. CDR3 DNA: TGCGCCAGCAGCGACCGGGGCGGGAGTTCAGATACGCAGTATTTT.

Ten or more counts support this clonotype. The J gene is TRBJ2-7, the V gene TRBV20-1, with 12 bases that match TRBD2. The germline V gene has CDR1 DFQATT and CDR2 SNEGSKA (reference sequence). With V trimmed by 1 base and J by 2 bases, 9 bases remained unmatched. The CDR3 sequence is 17 residues long. The CDR3 region is CSARALLAGGPTYEQYF. The CDR3 nucleotides read TGCAGTGCTAGAGCGCTTCTAGCGGGAGGGCCTACCTACGAGCAGTACTTC.

This clonotype was counted a few times. This chain links TRBV18 with TRBJ1-1, with D unclear. Trimming took 6 bases from V and 1 from J, leaving 12 bases between them. The CDR3 has 14 residues. Germline V gene lookup returns CDR1 KGHSH and CDR2 LQKENI. The CDR3 is CASSRTPGNTEAFF. The CDR3 coding sequence is TGTGCCAGCTCCCGGACCCCAGGGAACACTGAAGCTTTCTTT.

This clonotype came up many times. The rearrangement uses TRBV19 and TRBJ2-2; D is possibly TRBD1 or TRBD2 (5 bases each). V was trimmed by 7 bases and J by 4 bases, leaving 13 bases between them. Germline CDR1 reads LNHDA; CDR2 reads SQIVND (reference sequence). The CDR3 is 14 amino acids. The CDR3: CASNRDVGTGELFF. CDR3 sequence (DNA): TGTGCCAGTAATAGGGACGTCGGCACCGGGGAGCTGTTTTTT.